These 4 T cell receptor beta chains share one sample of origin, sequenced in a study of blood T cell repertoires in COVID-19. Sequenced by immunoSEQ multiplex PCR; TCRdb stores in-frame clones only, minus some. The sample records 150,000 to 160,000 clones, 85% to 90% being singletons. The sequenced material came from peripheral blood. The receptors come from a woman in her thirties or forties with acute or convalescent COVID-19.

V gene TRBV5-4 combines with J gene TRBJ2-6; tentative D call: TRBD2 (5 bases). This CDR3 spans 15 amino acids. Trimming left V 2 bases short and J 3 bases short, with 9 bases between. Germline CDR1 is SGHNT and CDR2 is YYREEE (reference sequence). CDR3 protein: CASSLIEGGANVLTF. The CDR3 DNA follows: TGTGCCAGCAGCTTAATTGAGGGTGGGGCCAACGTCCTGACTTTC.

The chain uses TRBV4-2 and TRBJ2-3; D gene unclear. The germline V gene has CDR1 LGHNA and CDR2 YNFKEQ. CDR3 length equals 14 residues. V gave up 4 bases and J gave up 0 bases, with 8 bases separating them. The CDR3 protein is CASSPSRSTDTQYF. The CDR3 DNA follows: TGTGCCAGCAGCCCGAGCAGGAGCACAGATACGCAGTATTTT.

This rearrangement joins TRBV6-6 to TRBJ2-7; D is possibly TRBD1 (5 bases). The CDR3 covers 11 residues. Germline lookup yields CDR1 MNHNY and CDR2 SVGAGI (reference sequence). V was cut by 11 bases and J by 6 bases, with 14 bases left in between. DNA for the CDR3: TGTGCCTCAGCCCAGGGTGGCGAGCAGTACTTC. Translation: CASAQGGEQYF.

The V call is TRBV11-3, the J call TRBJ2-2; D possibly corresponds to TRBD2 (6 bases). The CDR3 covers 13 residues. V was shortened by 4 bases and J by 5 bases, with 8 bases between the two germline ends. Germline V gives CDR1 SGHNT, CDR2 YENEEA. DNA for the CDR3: TGTGCCAGCAGCTCCGGACTAACCGGGGAGCTGTTTTTT. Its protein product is CASSSGLTGELFF.